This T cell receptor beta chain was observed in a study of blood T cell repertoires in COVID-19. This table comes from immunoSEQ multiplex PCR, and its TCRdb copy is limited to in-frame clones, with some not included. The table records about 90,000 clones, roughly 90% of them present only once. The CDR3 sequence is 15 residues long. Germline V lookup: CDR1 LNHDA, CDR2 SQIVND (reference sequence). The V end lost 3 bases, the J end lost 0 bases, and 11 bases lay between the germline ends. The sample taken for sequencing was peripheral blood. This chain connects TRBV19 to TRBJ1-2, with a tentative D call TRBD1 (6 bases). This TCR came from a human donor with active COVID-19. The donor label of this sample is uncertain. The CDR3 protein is CASSMVQGTNYGYTF. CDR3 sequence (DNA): TGTGCCAGTAGTATGGTTCAGGGGACTAACTATGGCTACACCTTC.